What follows is one T cell receptor beta chain and its context. Losses at the gene ends were 5 bases for V and 6 bases for J; bases not matched to a gene: 3. Germline-derived CDR1 and CDR2 are LNHDA and SQIVND (reference sequence). This CDR3 contains 14 residues. The sample belongs to a study of OX40 agonist ivuxolimab in advanced cancers. Data came from immunoSEQ multiplex PCR; TCRdb stores just in-frame clones and leaves some out. The profile covers 50,000 to 65,000 clones, with over 75% appearing a single time and 15% to 20% taken by the ten largest. Material: CD4+ or CD8+ T cells sorted from blood, obtained in a trial of the OX40 agonist ivuxolimab. The receptor was derived from an adult with an advanced solid tumor such as melanoma, head and neck, liver or kidney cancer. The chain employs TRBV19 and TRBJ2-1; 11 bases are shared with TRBD2. In nucleotides, the CDR3 is TGTGCCAGTAGTTTGGGACTAGCGGTCAATGAGCAGTTCTTC. Translation gives CASSLGLAVNEQFF.